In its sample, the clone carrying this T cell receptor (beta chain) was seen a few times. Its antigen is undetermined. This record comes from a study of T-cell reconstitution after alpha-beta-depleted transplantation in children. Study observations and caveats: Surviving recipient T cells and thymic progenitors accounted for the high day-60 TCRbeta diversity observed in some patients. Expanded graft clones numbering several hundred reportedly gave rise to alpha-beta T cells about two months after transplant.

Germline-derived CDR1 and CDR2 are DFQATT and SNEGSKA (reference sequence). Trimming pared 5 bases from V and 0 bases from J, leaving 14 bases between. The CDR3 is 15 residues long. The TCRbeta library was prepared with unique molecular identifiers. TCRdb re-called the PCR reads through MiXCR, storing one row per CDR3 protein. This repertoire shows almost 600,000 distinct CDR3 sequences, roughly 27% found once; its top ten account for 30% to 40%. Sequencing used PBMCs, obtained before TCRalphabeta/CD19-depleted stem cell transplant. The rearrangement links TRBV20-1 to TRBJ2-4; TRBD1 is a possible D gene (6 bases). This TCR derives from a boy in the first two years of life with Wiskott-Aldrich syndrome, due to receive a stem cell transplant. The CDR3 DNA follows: TGCAGTGCTCCCCGACCACAGGGAGCCAAAAACATTCAGTACTTC. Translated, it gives CSAPRPQGAKNIQYF.